One and the same sample provided the 25 T cell receptor beta chains below, sequenced in a study of cytomegalovirus exposure and HLA in healthy donors. The PCR ran on 60 Vbeta and 13 Jbeta primers. Measured with immunoSEQ multiplex PCR; TCRdb has only the in-frame clones, and not every one. Counted here are around 170,000 clones, roughly 77% occurring once; the ten biggest clones make up 1.9%. Sequencing was done on a sample of PBMCs. These receptors came from a woman aged 25 to 39 in good health and CMV-seronegative.

This clone has just a few counts. This chain connects TRBV27 to TRBJ1-6; TRBD1 might be the D (6 bases). Germline assignment: CDR1 MNHEY and CDR2 SMNVEV (reference sequence). Trimming cost V 7 bases and J 6 bases, with 16 bases left between them. The CDR3 consists of 15 residues. In DNA form, the CDR3 reads TGTGCCAGCACCGTGGGACAAGGGGCTAATTCACCCCTCCACTTT. This sequence encodes CASTVGQGANSPLHF.

The chain links TRBV7-9 to TRBJ1-1, with unresolved D. V lost 5 bases to trimming and J lost 0 bases, with 10 bases between them. The CDR3 totals 14 residues. Germline lookup yields CDR1 SEHNR and CDR2 FQNEAQ (reference sequence). The CDR3 is CASSPYGLNTEAFF. CDR3 bases: TGTGCCAGCAGCCCCTATGGGCTGAACACTGAAGCTTTCTTT.

The V gene is TRBV23-1, the J gene TRBJ1-1; no definite D call. TRBV23-1 is reported as an ORF; its role is uncertain. The CDR3 contains 17 residues. The germline V and J ends were trimmed by 3 bases and 0 bases, with 17 bases remaining between them. This CDR3 is CASSHKAGRRMNTEAFF. CDR3 in DNA: TGCGCCAGCAGTCATAAGGCCGGCCGGAGGATGAACACTGAAGCTTTCTTT.

The chain is built from TRBV7-6 and TRBJ2-2, with unresolved D. Looked up from germline, CDR1 is SGHVS and CDR2 is FNYEAQ. The germline V and J ends were trimmed by 4 bases and 0 bases, with 15 bases remaining between them. The CDR3 totals 17 residues. This chain's CDR3 is CASSSSVNLANTGELFF. The CDR3, as DNA: TGTGCCAGCAGCTCCTCGGTGAACCTGGCGAACACCGGGGAGCTGTTTTTT.

This clone was detected only once. This sequence joins TRBV27 and TRBJ1-5, with 8 nucleotides matching TRBD1. V trimming: 3 bases; J trimming: 2 bases; junction bases outside the gene matches: 12. The CDR3 spans 18 residues. The germline V gene encodes CDR1 MNHEY and CDR2 SMNVEV (reference sequence). The CDR3 sequence is CASSFVGRGRRGNQPQHF. CDR3 nucleotide sequence: TGTGCCAGCAGTTTTGTGGGCAGGGGGCGAAGGGGCAATCAGCCCCAGCATTTT.

The V call is TRBV19, the J call TRBJ1-4; 8 bases match TRBD1. The CDR3 loop spans 17 amino acids. Germline V gene sequence: CDR1 LNHDA, CDR2 SQIVND (reference sequence). Losses at the gene ends were 4 bases for V and 8 bases for J; bases not matched to a gene: 15. CDR3 coding DNA: TGTGCCAGTAGTACCAGGTCGGGTCCAGGGGGCCGGGAAAAACTGTTTTTT. It is translated as CASSTRSGPGGREKLFF.

This clone was picked up a small number of times. The chain couples TRBV11-2 to TRBJ2-7; 8 bases map to TRBD1. The CDR3 covers 15 residues. V lost 4 bases to trimming and J lost 4 bases; unmatched junction nucleotides: 9. Germline CDR1 is SGHAT and CDR2 is FQNNGV. This CDR3 is CASSSLTGGLYEQYF. The CDR3, as DNA: TGTGCCAGCAGCTCCCTTACAGGGGGTCTGTACGAGCAGTACTTC.

The chain couples TRBV30 to TRBJ2-1; TRBD2 aligns across 7 bases. Germline V gene sequence: CDR1 GTSNPN, CDR2 SVGIG (reference sequence). The V and J ends lost 2 bases and 2 bases, in that order; junction bases with no gene match: 3. The CDR3 is 14 amino acids. The CDR3 nucleotides are TGTGCCTGGAGTACTAGCGCTACCTACAATGAGCAGTTCTTC. Amino acids: CAWSTSATYNEQFF.

The V call is TRBV4-2, the J call TRBJ2-6; D is possibly TRBD1 (6 bases). Germline CDR1 and CDR2: LGHNA and YNFKEQ. The V end lost 0 bases, the J end lost 0 bases, and 12 bases lay between the germline ends. The CDR3 is made up of 18 amino acids. The chain's CDR3 is CASSQEAGQYSGANVLTF. The CDR3, as DNA: TGTGCCAGCAGCCAAGAAGCCGGACAGTACTCTGGGGCCAACGTCCTGACTTTC.

The rearrangement joins TRBV7-2 to TRBJ1-1; 8 bases line up with TRBD1. This CDR3 contains 17 residues. Germline V gives CDR1 SGHTA, CDR2 FQGNSA. Trimming took 2 bases from V and 3 from J; bases not matched to a gene: 11. The CDR3 bases are TGTGCCAGCAGCTTACATGGGCAGGGGGCGAGGTACACTGAAGCTTTCTTT. Translation: CASSLHGQGARYTEAFF.

The J gene is TRBJ1-5, the V gene TRBV7-2, with 7 bases fitting TRBD1. The CDR3 has 14 residues. J gave up 1 base and V 4 bases, and 1 base lay outside the gene matches. Germline V gene lookup returns CDR1 SGHTA and CDR2 FQGNSA. CDR3 DNA sequence: TGTGCCAGCAGCTACAGGGGCAGCAATCAGCCCCAGCATTTT. This translates into CASSYRGSNQPQHF.

The chain recombines TRBV7-2 with TRBJ2-7; possibly TRBD2 for D (6 bases). V lost 5 bases to trimming and J lost 5 bases, with 16 bases between them. Looked up from germline, CDR1 is SGHTA and CDR2 is FQGNSA. The CDR3 is made up of 14 amino acids. DNA of the CDR3: TGTGCCAGCAGCCCGGGACTGCGGGCCCACGAGCAGTACTTC. Residues: CASSPGLRAHEQYF.

The chain couples TRBV28 to TRBJ2-5; 9 nucleotides align to TRBD1. The CDR3 loop spans 14 amino acids. Germline V CDR1 and CDR2: MDHEN, SYDVKM. V lost 5 bases to trimming and J lost 11 bases; unmatched junction nucleotides: 12. The CDR3 nucleotides are TGTGCCAGCAGTACCACAGGGGGCCCCTCGCGGCAGTACTTC. Translation gives CASSTTGGPSRQYF. The whole variable domain, filled in from reference TRBV28 and TRBJ2-5, reads DVKVTQSSRYLVKRTGEKVFLECVQDMDHENMFWYRQDPGLGLRLIYFSYDVKMKEKGDIPEGYSVSREKKERFSLILESASTNQTSMYLCASSTTGGPSRQYFGPGTRLLVL.

The chain couples TRBV9 to TRBJ1-1; no clear D. In germline, CDR1 is SGDLS, CDR2 YYNGEE. The CDR3 consists of 15 residues. Trimming removed 0 bases from V and 0 bases from J, with 9 bases in between. Here the CDR3 reads CASSVVVSMNTEAFF. CDR3 nucleotides: TGTGCCAGCAGCGTAGTGGTAAGCATGAACACTGAAGCTTTCTTT.

The chain links TRBV29-1 to TRBJ2-7; 9 bases are a match to TRBD2. V lost 4 bases to trimming and J lost 2 bases; unmatched junction nucleotides: 6. Per germline, CDR1 SQVTM and CDR2 ANQGSEA. The CDR3 sequence is 14 residues long. DNA of the CDR3: TGCAGCGTTGGCGGGGGGGAAGTCCCCTACGAGCAGTACTTC. It is translated as CSVGGGEVPYEQYF.

This clone was observed a handful of times. The V gene is TRBV6-1, the J gene TRBJ1-2; D is possibly TRBD1 (5 bases). In germline, CDR1 is MNHNS, CDR2 SASEGT. V lost 3 bases to trimming and J lost 2 bases, with 13 bases between them. The CDR3 contains 15 residues. The DNA for the CDR3 is TGTGCCAGCAGTGATAGGCGGGAGGGGAACTATGGCTACACCTTC. It specifies CASSDRREGNYGYTF.

The J gene is TRBJ1-1, the V gene TRBV7-6; 7 nucleotides align to TRBD1. CDR3 length: 15 residues. Germline CDR1 and CDR2: SGHVS and FNYEAQ. V lost 6 bases to trimming and J lost 4 bases; unmatched junction nucleotides: 11. In nucleotides, the CDR3 is TGTGCCAGCAGTCCCAGGGGGGCCCTGGTCACTGAAGCTTTCTTT. This encodes CASSPRGALVTEAFF.

The chain has TRBV6-1 and TRBJ1-2; maybe TRBD1 (6 bases). With 7 bases removed from V and 5 bases from J, the gap between germline ends came to 20 bases. CDR1 and CDR2 from the germline V gene are MNHNS and SASEGT. The CDR3 extends over 15 amino acids. CDR3 amino acids: CASTRQARPDYGYTF. CDR3 sequence (DNA): TGTGCCAGCACTAGACAGGCTCGCCCCGATTATGGCTACACCTTC.

This clone is a singleton in its sample. The gene calls are TRBV11-2 and TRBJ2-5, with 10 bases that match TRBD2. With V trimmed by 5 bases and J by 2 bases, 5 bases remained unmatched. The length of the CDR3 is 15 residues. From germline, CDR1 is SGHAT and CDR2 FQNNGV. DNA of the CDR3: TGTGCCAGCAGCCGTAGCGGGGGGCGACAAGAGACCCAGTACTTC. This codes for CASSRSGGRQETQYF. Full variable domain (rest looked up from reference TRBV11-2 and TRBJ2-5): EAGVAQSPRYKIIEKRQSVAFWCNPISGHATLYWYQQILGQGPKLLIQFQNNGVVDDSQLPKDRFSAERLKGVDSTLKIQPAKLEDSAVYLCASSRSGGRQETQYFGPGTRLLVL.

The chain is built from TRBV5-4 and TRBJ2-7, with 7 bases aligning to TRBD2. CDR1 is SGHNT and CDR2 is YYREEE in the germline V gene (reference sequence). CDR3 length: 14 residues. J was trimmed by 3 bases and V by 3 bases; bases with no gene match: 6. The CDR3 loop reads CASSWGGTHYEQYF. The CDR3 nucleotides are TGTGCCAGCAGCTGGGGAGGGACCCACTACGAGCAGTACTTC. Using reference TRBV5-4 and TRBJ2-7 for the parts outside the CDR3, the full variable domain is ETGVTQSPTHLIKTRGQQVTLRCSSQSGHNTVSWYQQALGQGPQFIFQYYREEENGRGNFPPRFSGLQFPNYSSELNVNALELDDSALYLCASSWGGTHYEQYFGPGTRLTVT.

The V gene is TRBV5-8, the J gene TRBJ1-1, with unresolved D. CDR3 length equals 13 residues. The ends were cut back, 2 bases at V and 6 bases at J, with 11 bases in the middle. Per the germline V gene, CDR1 is SGHTS and CDR2 is YDEGEE. CDR3 protein: CASSLIGFSEAFF. The CDR3 coding sequence is TGTGCCAGCAGCTTAATCGGGTTCTCTGAAGCTTTCTTT.

CDR3 sequence (DNA): TGTGCCAGCAGTCCTCACAGGGCAGGGGTTGAAGCTTTCTTT. Its translation is CASSPHRAGVEAFF. The chain couples TRBV6-5 to TRBJ1-1; a weak D match, TRBD1 (6 bases). CDR3 length: 14 residues. The V gene's germline CDR1 is MNHEY and CDR2 SVGAGI. V lost 5 bases, J lost 7 bases, and 17 bases lay in between.

CDR3 loop: CASSLGRRGQETQYF. The CDR3 region has the DNA TGTGCCAGCAGCTTGGGGCGCAGGGGACAAGAGACCCAGTACTTC. V and J are TRBV7-9 and TRBJ2-5, with D maybe TRBD1 (6 bases). The CDR3 has 15 amino acids. Germline CDR1 and CDR2: SEHNR and FQNEAQ (reference sequence). Trimming removed 3 bases at V and 2 bases at J, with 13 bases between.

The CDR3 sequence is CASSLITGGVGNEQFF. CDR3 DNA: TGTGCCAGCAGTCTCATTACAGGGGGTGTCGGGAATGAGCAGTTCTTC. V is TRBV4-2 and J is TRBJ2-1, with 8 bases that match TRBD1. V trimming: 6 bases; J trimming: 7 bases; junction bases outside the gene matches: 14. Per germline, CDR1 LGHNA and CDR2 YNFKEQ. The CDR3 runs 16 residues.

This chain links TRBV6-5 with TRBJ1-6; D gene unclear. V lost 6 bases, J lost 4 bases, and 10 bases lay in between. In germline, CDR1 is MNHEY, CDR2 SVGAGI. The CDR3 length is 14 residues. CDR3 amino acids: CASRPIGYNSPLHF. The CDR3 DNA reads TGTGCCAGCAGGCCAATCGGGTATAATTCACCCCTCCACTTT.